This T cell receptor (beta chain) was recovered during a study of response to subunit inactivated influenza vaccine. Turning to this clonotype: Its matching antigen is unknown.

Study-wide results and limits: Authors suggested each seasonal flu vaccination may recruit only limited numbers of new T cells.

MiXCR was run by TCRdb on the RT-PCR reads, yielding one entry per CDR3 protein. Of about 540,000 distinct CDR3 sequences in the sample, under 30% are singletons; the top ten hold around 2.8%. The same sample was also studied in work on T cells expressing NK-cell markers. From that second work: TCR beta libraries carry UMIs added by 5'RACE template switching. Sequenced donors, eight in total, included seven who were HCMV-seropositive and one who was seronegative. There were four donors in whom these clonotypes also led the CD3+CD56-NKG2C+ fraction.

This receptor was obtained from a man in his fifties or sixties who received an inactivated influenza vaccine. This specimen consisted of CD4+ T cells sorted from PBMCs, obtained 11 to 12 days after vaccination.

In nucleotides, the CDR3 is TGTGCCAGCAGCTTTCTCCGTCCAGAAACGAACACTGAAGCTTTCTTT. It translates to CASSFLRPETNTEAFF. The chain couples TRBV7-9 to TRBJ1-1; D is unclear. Between the trimmed V and J ends, which lost 3 bases and 1 base, there was a span of 15 bases. The germline gives CDR1 SEHNR, CDR2 FQNEAQ (reference sequence). The CDR3 totals 16 residues.